This passage covers 31 T cell receptor beta chains from one sample sequenced in a study of blood T cell repertoires in COVID-19. Clones were sequenced by immunoSEQ multiplex PCR, and TCRdb holds only the in-frame ones, with some missing. The sample lists some 42,000 clones, about 85% occurring once. Sequenced input: peripheral blood. These TCRs come from a human donor in a cohort sampled during active COVID-19.

The chain links TRBV7-9 to TRBJ1-1; 7 bases match TRBD1. With 5 bases clipped from V and 0 bases from J, the junction kept 9 bases outside the gene matches. Germline V gives CDR1 SEHNR, CDR2 FQNEAQ (reference sequence). The CDR3 sequence is 16 residues long. CDR3 sequence (DNA): TGTGCCAGCAGCCCCCGGACAGGAGCAATGAACACTGAAGCTTTCTTT. It codes for CASSPRTGAMNTEAFF.

This clone appeared a few times. CDR3 nucleotide sequence: TGTGCCACCAGCAGAGATCCCAGCGATCCCTACGAGCAGTACTTC. It encodes CATSRDPSDPYEQYF. The genes are TRBV15 and TRBJ2-7; D unresolved. V lost 0 bases and J lost 2, with 11 bases in between. The CDR3 consists of 15 residues. Germline values: CDR1 LNHNV, CDR2 YYDKDF (reference sequence).

As concerns this clone: Mismatch with germline at one junction end may stem from a read error. The CDR3 loop reads CASSQPDRAPSCEQYF. CDR3 bases: TGTGCCAGCAGCCAGCCGGACAGGGCTCCTTCCTGCGAGCAGTACTTC. This chain connects TRBV14 to TRBJ2-7; 8 nucleotides match TRBD1. CDR3 length equals 16 residues. CDR1 is SGHDN, CDR2 FVKESK, per germline.

The V and J genes are TRBV7-8 and TRBJ2-7; 11 bases are a match to TRBD1. The CDR3 has 15 amino acids. V was clipped by 3 bases and J by 2 bases; unmatched bases: 3. CDR1 is SGHVS and CDR2 is FQNEAQ in the germline V gene. The CDR3 DNA follows: TGTGCCAGCAGCTTGACGGGACAGGGGGCCTACGAGCAGTACTTC. Translation: CASSLTGQGAYEQYF.

The chain has TRBV6-1 and TRBJ1-5, with TRBD1 matching 9 bases. The CDR3 loop spans 16 amino acids. V shed 3 bases, J shed 6 bases, and the junction held 9 bases outside the gene matches. The V gene's germline CDR1 is MNHNS and CDR2 SASEGT. CDR3 residues: CASSDEQGAPGQPQHF. CDR3 DNA: TGTGCCAGCAGTGACGAACAGGGGGCGCCGGGTCAGCCCCAGCATTTT.

The chain joins TRBV7-6 to TRBJ1-1; perhaps TRBD1 as D (6 bases). The CDR3 has 15 amino acids. Germline V lookup: CDR1 SGHVS, CDR2 FNYEAQ. The ends were cut back, 5 bases at V and 1 base at J, with 14 bases in the middle. CDR3 nucleotide sequence: TGTGCCAGCAGCCACCCGGGACACCCGAACACTGAAGCTTTCTTT. The encoded protein is CASSHPGHPNTEAFF.

The V and J genes are TRBV7-2 and TRBJ2-3; 8 bases are shared with TRBD1. This CDR3 spans 14 amino acids. With 6 bases clipped from V and 4 bases from J, the junction kept 6 bases outside the gene matches. Per the germline V gene, CDR1 is SGHTA and CDR2 is FQGNSA. This CDR3 reads CASRQGVWSDTQYF. CDR3 coding DNA: TGTGCCAGCAGACAGGGGGTATGGTCAGATACGCAGTATTTT.

This clone has a handful of counts. V usage is TRBV7-3 and J usage is TRBJ1-1; D ambiguous. The V end was cut by 6 bases, the J end by 1 base, with 12 bases between. Germline CDR1 is SGHTA and CDR2 is FQGTGA. The CDR3 has 14 residues. CDR3 nucleotide sequence: TGTGCCAGCAGTCCGACAACTTCGAACACTGAAGCTTTCTTT. This translates into CASSPTTSNTEAFF.

The chain carries TRBV5-1 and TRBJ2-3, with D unclear. The CDR3 sequence is 14 residues long. CDR1 is SGHRS, CDR2 YFSETQ, per germline. With 6 bases removed from V and 2 bases from J, the gap between germline ends came to 13 bases. CDR3 region: CASTAQFITDTQYF. The DNA of the CDR3 is TGCGCCAGCACGGCACAGTTTATCACAGATACGCAGTATTTT.

V and J are TRBV12-3 or TRBV12-4 and TRBJ1-2, with 8 bases aligning to TRBD1. This CDR3 is 13 amino acids long. V lost 6 bases to trimming and J lost 9 bases; unmatched junction nucleotides: 9. In DNA, the CDR3 is TGTGCCAGCAGCCTCCAGGGGGCTAAAAGCTACACCTTC. Protein: CASSLQGAKSYTF.

Concerning this clone itself: A much more abundant neighbour one base away suggests this may be a read error. The CDR3 sequence is CASSNYYEQYF. Here the CDR3 DNA reads TGTGCCAGCAGCAACTACTACGAGCAGTACTTC. The chain has TRBV28 and TRBJ2-7; no clear D. CDR1 and CDR2 (germline): MDHEN, SYDVKM. V lost 6 bases and J lost 3, with 6 bases in between. The CDR3 covers 11 residues. The full variable domain, rest sourced from reference TRBV28 and TRBJ2-7, is DVKVTQSSRYLVKRTGEKVFLECVQDMDHENMFWYRQDPGLGLRLIYFSYDVKMKEKGDIPEGYSVSREKKERFSLILESASTNQTSMYLCASSNYYEQYFGPGTRLTVT.

V is TRBV4-2 and J is TRBJ1-6; D remains unclear. The germline V and J ends were trimmed by 4 bases and 9 bases, with 10 bases remaining between them. CDR3 length equals 13 residues. CDR1 and CDR2 (germline): LGHNA, YNFKEQ. The CDR3 region has the DNA TGTGCCAGCAGCCCGGGTTCTGCTTCACCCCTCCACTTT. Amino acids: CASSPGSASPLHF.

V is TRBV6-6 and J is TRBJ1-2, with D maybe TRBD1 (6 bases). Trimming took 2 bases from V and 5 from J, leaving 15 bases between them. The CDR3 runs 15 residues. CDR1 and CDR2 from the germline V gene are MNHNY and SVGAGI (reference sequence). This CDR3 reads CASSYGDNRGYGYTF. The CDR3, as DNA: TGTGCCAGCAGTTACGGGGACAATCGGGGTTATGGCTACACCTTC.

This sequence joins TRBV3-1 (or the pseudogene TRBV3-2) and TRBJ2-7; 10 bases match TRBD1. The CDR3 extends over 14 amino acids. V was pared by 5 bases and J by 6 bases, with 7 bases of the junction left unmatched. In germline, CDR1 is LGHDT, CDR2 YNNKEL (reference sequence). CDR3 protein: CASSSGTGASEQYF. CDR3 nucleotides: TGTGCCAGCAGCTCCGGGACAGGGGCCTCCGAGCAGTACTTC.

This chain connects TRBV2 to TRBJ1-6, with TRBD1 identical over 10 bases. Germline V gives CDR1 SNHLY, CDR2 FYNNEI. The CDR3 covers 13 residues. V lost 6 bases, J lost 8 bases, and 1 base stayed unmatched. CDR3 loop: CASRGTGDSPLHF. The CDR3 coding sequence is TGTGCCAGCAGAGGGACAGGGGATTCACCCCTCCACTTT.

This chain links TRBV5-1 with TRBJ2-3, with 8 bases matching TRBD2. Unmatched junction bases numbered 10, after V lost 6 bases and J lost 1 base. The CDR3 loop spans 16 amino acids. CDR1 and CDR2 (germline): SGHRS, YFSETQ. The CDR3 loop reads CASTRGGGGRTDTQYF. CDR3 bases: TGCGCCAGCACCCGGGGTGGCGGGGGGCGCACAGATACGCAGTATTTT.

The chain uses TRBV6-5 and TRBJ1-2; D is undetermined. Trimming left V 6 bases short and J 8 bases short, with 10 bases between. This CDR3 is built from 11 residues. Germline CDR1 MNHEY, CDR2 SVGAGI. The chain's CDR3 is CASSAPGGYTF. DNA for the CDR3: TGTGCCAGCAGCGCACCAGGCGGCTACACCTTC.

This chain links TRBV7-2 with TRBJ1-3; possible D gene TRBD1, 5 bases. The CDR3 length is 16 residues. CDR1 and CDR2 (germline): SGHTA, FQGNSA. V was pared by 5 bases and J by 0 bases, with 14 bases between. CDR3 protein: CASSPRAGPSGNTIYF. The CDR3 nucleotides read TGTGCCAGCAGCCCACGGGCAGGGCCCTCTGGAAACACCATATATTTT.

This chain links TRBV6-5 with TRBJ2-1; 10 bases match TRBD2. The CDR3 totals 15 residues. V was pared by 6 bases and J by 7 bases, with 9 bases of the junction left unmatched. Germline loops: CDR1 MNHEY, CDR2 SVGAGI. The CDR3: CASRPSGGARNEQFF. The CDR3 nucleotides are TGTGCCAGCAGACCCAGCGGGGGGGCACGAAATGAGCAGTTCTTC.

The rearrangement joins TRBV5-6 to TRBJ1-5, with no clear D. Germline lookup yields CDR1 SGHDT and CDR2 YYEEEE. With 4 bases removed from V and 2 bases from J, the gap between germline ends came to 16 bases. The CDR3 extends over 16 amino acids. The CDR3 DNA follows: TGTGCCAGCAGCGGATGGGTCTTTGGAGGCAATCAGCCCCAGCATTTT. This gives the protein CASSGWVFGGNQPQHF.

This clone was detected only a few times. This rearrangement joins TRBV7-9 to TRBJ2-1; the match to TRBD2 covers 9 bases. The CDR3 is 19 residues long. The V gene's germline CDR1 is SEHNR and CDR2 FQNEAQ (reference sequence). V trimming: 2 bases; J trimming: 1 base; junction bases outside the gene matches: 12. DNA for the CDR3: TGTGCCAGCAGCTTACGGAGGGAGCGGGGGGCAAGTTCCTACAATGAGCAGTTCTTC. Translated, it gives CASSLRRERGASSYNEQFF.

The chain combines TRBV6-4 with TRBJ1-6; D not resolved. V shed 0 bases and J shed 7 bases, with 10 bases lying between them. Per the germline V gene, CDR1 is MRHNA and CDR2 is SNTAGT. CDR3 length: 15 residues. CDR3 DNA: TGTGCCAGCAGTGACTCGACTCTAGGCAATTCACCCCTCCACTTT. Translating it yields CASSDSTLGNSPLHF.

This clone was detected only a few times. CDR3 coding DNA: TGCGCCAGCAGCGTCGGGACGGACAGAGGCTACACCTTC. Protein sequence: CASSVGTDRGYTF. The chain carries TRBV10-1 and TRBJ1-2, with D perhaps TRBD1 (6 bases). The CDR3 is 13 residues long. V was pared by 6 bases and J by 8 bases, with 16 bases between. CDR1 and CDR2 (germline): WNHNN, SYGVQD (reference sequence).

The rearrangement links TRBV29-1 to TRBJ2-7; 9 bases match TRBD1. After removal of 4 bases from V and 1 base from J, the junction contained 2 bases not matched to a gene. Germline lookup yields CDR1 SQVTM and CDR2 ANQGSEA. This CDR3 has 13 amino acids. CDR3 sequence (DNA): TGCAGCGTTGGACAGGGGGTTTCCTACGAGCAGTACTTC. This codes for CSVGQGVSYEQYF.

The gene calls are TRBV7-2 and TRBJ1-1; no definite D call. Germline-derived CDR1 and CDR2 are SGHTA and FQGNSA. The length of the CDR3 is 13 residues. The germline V and J ends were trimmed by 3 bases and 3 bases, with 8 bases remaining between them. CDR3 sequence reads: CASSLKEHTEAFF. CDR3 coding DNA: TGTGCCAGCAGCTTGAAGGAGCACACTGAAGCTTTCTTT.

The chain links TRBV7-2 to TRBJ1-1; no clear D gene. The CDR3 runs to 15 residues. Germline CDR1 is SGHTA and CDR2 is FQGNSA. V lost 1 base to trimming and J lost 8 bases, with 17 bases between them. CDR3 bases: TGTGCCAGCAGCTTAGTCTTCTCTCGGGATGCAGAAGCTTTCTTT. It translates to CASSLVFSRDAEAFF.

This chain links TRBV5-1 with TRBJ1-2; D gene uncertain. CDR3 length: 14 amino acids. The germline gives CDR1 SGHRS, CDR2 YFSETQ. V was shortened by 0 bases and J by 5 bases, with 11 bases between the two germline ends. The CDR3 coding sequence is TGCGCCAGCAGCTTGGCCCTGGGCCATTATGGCTACACCTTC. Amino acid sequence: CASSLALGHYGYTF.

Remarks on this clone: This sample includes further DNA sequences coding for the same CDR3. The chain joins TRBV3-1 (or the pseudogene TRBV3-2) to TRBJ2-3, with 9 bases fitting TRBD2. In germline, CDR1 is LGHDT, CDR2 YNNKEL (reference sequence). Trimming cost V 1 base and J 2 bases; bases outside gene matches: 1. The CDR3 runs 15 residues. In DNA, the CDR3 is TGTGCCAGCAGCCAAGGACTAGCGGTCACAGATACGCAGTATTTT. Its protein product is CASSQGLAVTDTQYF.

This rearrangement joins TRBV5-6 to TRBJ1-1, with D tentatively TRBD1 (5 bases). The CDR3 totals 15 residues. Germline CDR1 SGHDT, CDR2 YYEEEE. Trimming left V 1 base short and J 0 bases short, with 10 bases between. The CDR3 region is CASSLLGVLNTEAFF. CDR3 coding DNA: TGTGCCAGCAGCTTGTTAGGGGTGTTGAACACTGAAGCTTTCTTT.

The rearrangement uses TRBV19 and TRBJ2-7; 7 nucleotides line up with TRBD1. With V trimmed by 6 bases and J by 2 bases, 4 bases remained unmatched. Germline V lookup: CDR1 LNHDA, CDR2 SQIVND (reference sequence). The CDR3 has 13 amino acids. The CDR3 reads CASSQDRAYEQYF. The CDR3 nucleotides read TGTGCCAGTAGCCAAGACAGGGCCTACGAGCAGTACTTC.

This chain uses TRBV3-1 (or the pseudogene TRBV3-2) with TRBJ1-1; 8 nucleotides agree with TRBD1. V gave up 6 bases and J gave up 8 bases; unmatched junction bases: 5. Germline values: CDR1 LGHDT, CDR2 YNNKEL (reference sequence). The CDR3 runs 12 residues. The CDR3 here is CASRETGGEAFF. Here the CDR3 DNA reads TGTGCCAGCAGGGAAACAGGGGGGGAAGCTTTCTTT.